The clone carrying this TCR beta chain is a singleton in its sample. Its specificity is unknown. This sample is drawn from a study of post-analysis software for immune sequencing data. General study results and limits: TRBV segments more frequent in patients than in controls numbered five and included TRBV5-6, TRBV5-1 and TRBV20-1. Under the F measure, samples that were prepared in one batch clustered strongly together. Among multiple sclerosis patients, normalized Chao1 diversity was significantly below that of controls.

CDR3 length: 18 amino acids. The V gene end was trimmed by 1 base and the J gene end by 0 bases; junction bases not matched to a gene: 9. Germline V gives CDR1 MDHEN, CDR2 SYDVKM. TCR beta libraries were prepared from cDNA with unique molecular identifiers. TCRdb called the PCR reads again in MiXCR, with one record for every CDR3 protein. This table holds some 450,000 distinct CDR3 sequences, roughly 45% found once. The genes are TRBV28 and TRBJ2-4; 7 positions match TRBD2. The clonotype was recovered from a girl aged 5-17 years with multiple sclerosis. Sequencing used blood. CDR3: CASSLSDAGERAKNIQYF. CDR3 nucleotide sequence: TGTGCCAGCAGTTTATCGGACGCGGGAGAGAGAGCCAAAAACATTCAGTACTTC.